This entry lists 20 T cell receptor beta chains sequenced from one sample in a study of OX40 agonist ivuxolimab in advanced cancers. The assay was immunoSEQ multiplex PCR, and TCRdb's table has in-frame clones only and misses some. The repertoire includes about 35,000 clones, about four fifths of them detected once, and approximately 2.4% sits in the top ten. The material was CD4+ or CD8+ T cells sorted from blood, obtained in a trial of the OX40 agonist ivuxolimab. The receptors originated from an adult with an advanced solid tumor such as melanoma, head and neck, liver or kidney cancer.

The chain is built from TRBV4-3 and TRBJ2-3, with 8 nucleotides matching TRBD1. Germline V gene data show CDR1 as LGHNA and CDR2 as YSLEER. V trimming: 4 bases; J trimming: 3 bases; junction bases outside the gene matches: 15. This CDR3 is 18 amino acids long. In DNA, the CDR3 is TGCGCCAGCAGCCCTCGCTCAGGGGGCGACTTACATACAGATACGCAGTATTTT. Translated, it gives CASSPRSGGDLHTDTQYF.

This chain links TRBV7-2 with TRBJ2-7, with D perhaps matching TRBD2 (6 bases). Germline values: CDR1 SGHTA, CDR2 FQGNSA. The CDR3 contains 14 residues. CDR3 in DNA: TGTGCTAGCGGCCCGGGACCTACCACCCCCGAGCAGTACTTC. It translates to CASGPGPTTPEQYF.

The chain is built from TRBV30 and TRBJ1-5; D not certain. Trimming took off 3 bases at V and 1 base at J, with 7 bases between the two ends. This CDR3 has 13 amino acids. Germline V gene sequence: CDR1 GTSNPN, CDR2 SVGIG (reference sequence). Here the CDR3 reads CAWSGGSNQPQHF. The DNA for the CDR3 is TGTGCCTGGAGCGGAGGAAGCAATCAGCCCCAGCATTTT.

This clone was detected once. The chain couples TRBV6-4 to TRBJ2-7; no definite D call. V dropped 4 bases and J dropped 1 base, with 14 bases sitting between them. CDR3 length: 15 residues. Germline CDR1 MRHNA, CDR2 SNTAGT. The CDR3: CASSGFGPLSYEQYF. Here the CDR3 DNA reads TGTGCCAGCAGTGGCTTCGGCCCCCTATCCTACGAGCAGTACTTC.

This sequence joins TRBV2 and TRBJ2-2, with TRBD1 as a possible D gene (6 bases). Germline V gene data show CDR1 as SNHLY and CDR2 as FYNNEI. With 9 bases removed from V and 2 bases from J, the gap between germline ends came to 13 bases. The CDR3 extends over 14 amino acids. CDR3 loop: CASNRDSNTGELFF. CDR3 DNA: TGTGCCAGTAACAGGGATTCAAACACCGGGGAGCTGTTTTTT. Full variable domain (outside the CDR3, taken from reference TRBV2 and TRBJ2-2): EPEVTQTPSHQVTQMGQEVILRCVPISNHLYFYWYRQILGQKVEFLVSFYNNEISEKSEIFDDQFSVERPDGSNFTLKIRSTKLEDSAMYFCASNRDSNTGELFFGEGSRLTVL.

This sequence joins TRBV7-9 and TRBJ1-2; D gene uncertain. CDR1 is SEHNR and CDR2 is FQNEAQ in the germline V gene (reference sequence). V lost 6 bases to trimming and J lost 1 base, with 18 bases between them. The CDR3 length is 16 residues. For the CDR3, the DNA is TGTGCCAGCAGTAATAGAGGCGGGGATCTTAACTATGGCTACACCTTC. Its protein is CASSNRGGDLNYGYTF. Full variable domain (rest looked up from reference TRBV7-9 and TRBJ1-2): DTGVSQNPRHKITKRGQNVTFRCDPISEHNRLYWYRQTLGQGPEFLTYFQNEAQLEKSRLLSDRFSAERPKGSFSTLEIQRTEQGDSAMYLCASSNRGGDLNYGYTFGSGTRLTVV.

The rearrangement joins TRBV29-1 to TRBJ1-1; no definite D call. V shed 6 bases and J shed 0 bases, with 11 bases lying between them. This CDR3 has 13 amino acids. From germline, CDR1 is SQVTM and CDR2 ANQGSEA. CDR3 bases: TGCAGCGTCTTCGACGGGTTGAACACTGAAGCTTTCTTT. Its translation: CSVFDGLNTEAFF.

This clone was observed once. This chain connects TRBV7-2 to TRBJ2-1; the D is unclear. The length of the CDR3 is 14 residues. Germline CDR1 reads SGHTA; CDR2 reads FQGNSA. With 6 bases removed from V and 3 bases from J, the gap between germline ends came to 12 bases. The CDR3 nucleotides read TGTGCCAGCAGTGTACAGACGGACTACAATGAGCAGTTCTTC. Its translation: CASSVQTDYNEQFF. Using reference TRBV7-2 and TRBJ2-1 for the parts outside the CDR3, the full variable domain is GAGVSQSPSNKVTEKGKDVELRCDPISGHTALYWYRQSLGQGLEFLIYFQGNSAPDKSGLPSDRFSAERTGGSVSTLTIQRTQQEDSAVYLCASSVQTDYNEQFFGPGTRLTVL.

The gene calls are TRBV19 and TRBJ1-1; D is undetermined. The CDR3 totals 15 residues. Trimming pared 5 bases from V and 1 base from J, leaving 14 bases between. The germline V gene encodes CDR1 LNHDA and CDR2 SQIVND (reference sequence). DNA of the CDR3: TGTGCCAGTAGTCCTTTCGGCAAGAAGAACACTGAAGCTTTCTTT. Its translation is CASSPFGKKNTEAFF.

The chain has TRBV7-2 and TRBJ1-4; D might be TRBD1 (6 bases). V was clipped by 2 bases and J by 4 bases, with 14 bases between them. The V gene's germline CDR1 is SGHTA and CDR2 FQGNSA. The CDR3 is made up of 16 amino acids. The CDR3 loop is CASSLRSRGYNEKLFF. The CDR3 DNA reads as TGTGCCAGCAGCTTAAGGTCAAGGGGGTATAATGAAAAACTGTTTTTT. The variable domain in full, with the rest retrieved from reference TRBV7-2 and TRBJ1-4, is GAGVSQSPSNKVTEKGKDVELRCDPISGHTALYWYRQSLGQGLEFLIYFQGNSAPDKSGLPSDRFSAERTGGSVSTLTIQRTQQEDSAVYLCASSLRSRGYNEKLFFGSGTQLSVL.

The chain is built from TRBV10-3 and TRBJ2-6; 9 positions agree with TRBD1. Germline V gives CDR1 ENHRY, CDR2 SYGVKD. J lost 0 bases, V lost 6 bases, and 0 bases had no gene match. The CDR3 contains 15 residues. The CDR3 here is CAIRGQGSGANVLTF. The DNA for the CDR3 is TGTGCCATCAGGGGACAGGGCTCTGGGGCCAACGTCCTGACTTTC.

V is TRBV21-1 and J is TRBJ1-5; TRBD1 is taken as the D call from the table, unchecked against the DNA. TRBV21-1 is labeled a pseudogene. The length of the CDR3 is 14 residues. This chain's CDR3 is CASSKKGVFWPQHF. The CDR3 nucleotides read TGTGCCAGCAGCAAAAAAGGGGTATTCTGGCCCCAGCATTTT.

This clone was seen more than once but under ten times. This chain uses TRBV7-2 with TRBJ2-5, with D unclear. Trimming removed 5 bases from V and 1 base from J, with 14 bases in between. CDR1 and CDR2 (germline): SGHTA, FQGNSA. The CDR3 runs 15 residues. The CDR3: CASSLDTFTQETQYF. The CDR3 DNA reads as TGTGCCAGCAGCCTTGACACTTTCACCCAAGAGACCCAGTACTTC.

CDR3 residues: CASRSDSMNTEAFF. The DNA for the CDR3 is TGTGCCAGCAGGTCCGACAGCATGAACACTGAAGCTTTCTTT. The chain couples TRBV6-5 to TRBJ1-1; possible D gene TRBD1, 5 bases. Trimming took off 6 bases at V and 0 bases at J, with 11 bases between the two ends. The CDR3 spans 14 residues. Germline V gene sequence: CDR1 MNHEY, CDR2 SVGAGI.

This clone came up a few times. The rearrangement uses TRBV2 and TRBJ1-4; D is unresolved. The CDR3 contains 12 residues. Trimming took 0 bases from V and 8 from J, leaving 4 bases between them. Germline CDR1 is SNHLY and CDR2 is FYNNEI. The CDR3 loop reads CASSEAREKLFF. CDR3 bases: TGTGCCAGCAGTGAAGCGCGGGAAAAACTGTTTTTT.

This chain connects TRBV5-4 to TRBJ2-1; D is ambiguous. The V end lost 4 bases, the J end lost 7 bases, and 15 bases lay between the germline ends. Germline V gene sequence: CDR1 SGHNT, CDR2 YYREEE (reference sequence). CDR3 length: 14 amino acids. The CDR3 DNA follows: TGTGCCAGCAGCGGTGGGTACTTCCTTAATGAGCAGTTCTTC. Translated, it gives CASSGGYFLNEQFF.

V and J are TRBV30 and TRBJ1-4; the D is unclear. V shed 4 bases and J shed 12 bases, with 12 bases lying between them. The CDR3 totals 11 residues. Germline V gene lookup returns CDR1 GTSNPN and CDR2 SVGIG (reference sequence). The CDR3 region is CAWMGTEELFF. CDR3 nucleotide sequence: TGTGCCTGGATGGGAACAGAAGAACTGTTTTTT.

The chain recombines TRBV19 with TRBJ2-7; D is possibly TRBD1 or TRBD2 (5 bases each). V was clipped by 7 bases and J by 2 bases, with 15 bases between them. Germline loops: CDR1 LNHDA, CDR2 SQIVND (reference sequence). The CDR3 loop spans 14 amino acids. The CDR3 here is CASKAAPGTYEQYF. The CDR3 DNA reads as TGTGCCAGTAAAGCGGCCCCAGGGACCTACGAGCAGTACTTC.

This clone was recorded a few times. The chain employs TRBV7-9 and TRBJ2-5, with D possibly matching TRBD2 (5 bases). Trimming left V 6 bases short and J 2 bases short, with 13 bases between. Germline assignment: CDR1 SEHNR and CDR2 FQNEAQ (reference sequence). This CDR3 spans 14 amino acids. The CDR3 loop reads CASRYRDFQETQYF. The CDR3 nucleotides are TGTGCCAGCAGGTACCGGGATTTTCAAGAGACCCAGTACTTC.

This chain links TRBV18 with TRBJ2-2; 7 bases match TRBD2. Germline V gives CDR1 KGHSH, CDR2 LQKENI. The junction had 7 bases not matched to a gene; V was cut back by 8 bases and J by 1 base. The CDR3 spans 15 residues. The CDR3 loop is CASHPASGNTGELFF. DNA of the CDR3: TGTGCCAGCCACCCGGCTAGCGGGAACACCGGGGAGCTGTTTTTT.